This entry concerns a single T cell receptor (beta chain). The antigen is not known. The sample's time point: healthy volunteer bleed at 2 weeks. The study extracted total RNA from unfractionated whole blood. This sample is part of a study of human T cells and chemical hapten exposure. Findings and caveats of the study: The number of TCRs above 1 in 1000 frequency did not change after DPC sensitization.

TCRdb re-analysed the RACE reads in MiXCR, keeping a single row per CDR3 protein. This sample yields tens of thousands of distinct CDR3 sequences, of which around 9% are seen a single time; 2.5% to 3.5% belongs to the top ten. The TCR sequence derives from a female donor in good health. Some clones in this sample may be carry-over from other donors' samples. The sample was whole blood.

The CDR3 DNA sequence: TGTGCCAGCAGTGAAGCGCGAGGAGGGACGGGCACAGATACGCAGTATTTT. Residues: CASSEARGGTGTDTQYF. The V and J genes are TRBV2 and TRBJ2-3; possibly TRBD2 for D (6 bases). Germline V gene sequence: CDR1 SNHLY, CDR2 FYNNEI. The CDR3 contains 17 residues. Trimming took 0 bases from V and 1 from J, leaving 14 bases between them. Variable domain in full (rest from reference TRBV2 and TRBJ2-3): EPEVTQTPSHQVTQMGQEVILRCVPISNHLYFYWYRQILGQKVEFLVSFYNNEISEKSEIFDDQFSVERPDGSNFTLKIRSTKLEDSAMYFCASSEARGGTGTDTQYFGPGTRLTVL.